The 22 T cell receptor beta chains below were found in one sample sequenced in a study of blood T cell repertoires in COVID-19. Here immunoSEQ multiplex PCR was the method, and the copy in TCRdb shows in-frame clones only, minus some. Of around 230,000 clones in the sample, around 80% were seen once. The sample taken for sequencing was peripheral blood. These receptors were obtained from a middle-aged man with acute or convalescent COVID-19.

This chain connects TRBV4-2 to TRBJ2-7, with D unresolved. The CDR3 is made up of 13 amino acids. Germline V CDR1 and CDR2: LGHNA, YNFKEQ. V dropped 0 bases and J dropped 1 base, with 4 bases sitting between them. CDR3 loop: CASSQDGSYEQYF. The CDR3 DNA sequence: TGTGCCAGCAGCCAAGACGGGTCCTACGAGCAGTACTTC.

The gene calls are TRBV11-2 and TRBJ2-2, with TRBD2 identical over 8 bases. The CDR3 has 16 residues. Germline V gene sequence: CDR1 SGHAT, CDR2 FQNNGV. Unmatched junction bases numbered 6, after V lost 2 bases and J lost 4 bases. The CDR3 coding sequence is TGTGCCAGCAGCTTAATCCCAGCGGGAGTCACCGGGGAGCTGTTTTTT. It specifies CASSLIPAGVTGELFF. Based on the CDR3 plus reference TRBV11-2 and TRBJ2-2, the full variable domain is EAGVAQSPRYKIIEKRQSVAFWCNPISGHATLYWYQQILGQGPKLLIQFQNNGVVDDSQLPKDRFSAERLKGVDSTLKIQPAKLEDSAVYLCASSLIPAGVTGELFFGEGSRLTVL.

The chain is built from TRBV7-9 and TRBJ2-7; a possible D gene is TRBD1 (6 bases). Germline loops: CDR1 SEHNR, CDR2 FQNEAQ (reference sequence). V lost 6 bases and J lost 4, with 13 bases in between. The CDR3 runs 13 residues. In DNA, the CDR3 is TGTGCCAGCAGTCCGCCCAGGGGATACGAGCAGTACTTC. This gives the protein CASSPPRGYEQYF.

This rearrangement joins TRBV19 to TRBJ2-5, with TRBD2 matching over 9 bases. Germline CDR1 is LNHDA and CDR2 is SQIVND (reference sequence). The CDR3 spans 16 residues. V was pared by 5 bases and J by 5 bases, with 12 bases of the junction left unmatched. The CDR3: CASSSPGLAEGETQYF. The CDR3 DNA reads TGTGCCAGTAGTTCGCCGGGACTAGCAGAGGGGGAGACCCAGTACTTC.

This chain connects TRBV27 to TRBJ1-2; D call uncertain. CDR1 MNHEY and CDR2 SMNVEV come from the germline V gene (reference sequence). The CDR3 consists of 16 residues. V shed 0 bases and J shed 1 base, with 12 bases lying between them. CDR3 sequence: CASSLSKASVNYGYTF. In nucleotides, the CDR3 is TGTGCCAGCAGTTTATCGAAAGCGTCCGTTAACTATGGCTACACCTTC.

CDR3 residues: CASSTRARSTEAFF. CDR3 bases: TGTGCCAGCAGCACCAGGGCACGGAGCACTGAAGCTTTCTTT. This chain uses TRBV7-2 with TRBJ1-1; tentative D call: TRBD1 (5 bases). This CDR3 comprises 14 residues. Germline assignment: CDR1 SGHTA and CDR2 FQGNSA. The V end was cut by 5 bases, the J end by 4 bases, with 14 bases between.

This clone has only a few counts. This chain links TRBV4-3 with TRBJ2-3; TRBD2 matches 14 bases. J was trimmed by 4 bases and V by 0 bases; bases with no gene match: 9. CDR3 size: 19 residues. The V gene's germline CDR1 is LGHNA and CDR2 YSLEER. The CDR3 reads CASSQDGGLAGDGADTQYF. The DNA of the CDR3 is TGCGCCAGCAGCCAAGATGGGGGACTAGCGGGAGACGGGGCAGATACGCAGTATTTT.

The rearrangement uses TRBV18 and TRBJ1-1; 9 bases map to TRBD1. The germline gives CDR1 KGHSH, CDR2 LQKENI. The V gene end was trimmed by 6 bases and the J gene end by 11 bases; junction bases not matched to a gene: 10. This CDR3 is 13 amino acids long. The CDR3 region is CASSTGQGSVAFF. CDR3 coding DNA: TGTGCCAGCTCGACGGGACAGGGATCAGTCGCTTTCTTT.

The chain links TRBV11-3 to TRBJ2-7, with 7 bases that match TRBD1. The CDR3 runs to 13 residues. With V trimmed by 5 bases and J by 6 bases, 7 bases remained unmatched. Germline V CDR1 and CDR2: SGHNT, YENEEA. The CDR3 sequence is CASSLTGAAEQYF. The CDR3 DNA reads as TGTGCCAGCAGCCTTACAGGGGCCGCCGAGCAGTACTTC.

The rearrangement links TRBV11-2 to TRBJ2-6; D is unclear. The CDR3 extends over 15 amino acids. V was clipped by 1 base and J by 2 bases, with 6 bases between them. Germline CDR1 and CDR2: SGHAT and FQNNGV. The CDR3 region is CASSLARTGANVLTF. The CDR3 coding sequence is TGTGCCAGCAGCTTAGCTAGAACTGGGGCCAACGTCCTGACTTTC.

This clone was seen a single time. The chain links TRBV2 to TRBJ1-2; a weak D match, TRBD1 (5 bases). The CDR3 totals 14 residues. Trimming stripped 7 bases from V and 6 bases from J, with 18 bases between. Germline values: CDR1 SNHLY, CDR2 FYNNEI. Here the CDR3 DNA reads TGTGCCAGCAACCTTAGGGCCTTGGGGCATGGCTACACCTTC. Its translation is CASNLRALGHGYTF.

This chain joins TRBV7-2 and TRBJ2-1, with 9 bases lining up with TRBD1. CDR3 length: 15 amino acids. J gave up 8 bases and V 5 bases, and 10 bases lay outside the gene matches. CDR1 is SGHTA and CDR2 is FQGNSA in the germline V gene. CDR3 nucleotide sequence: TGTGCCAGCAGCGACCGGGACAGGGTCAGTCATGAGCAGTTCTTC. It yields the protein CASSDRDRVSHEQFF.

The CDR3 reads CASSLEARGAANYGYTF. The CDR3 DNA sequence: TGCGCCAGCAGCTTGGAGGCCAGGGGGGCCGCTAACTATGGCTACACCTTC. V and J are TRBV5-1 and TRBJ1-2; 7 bases are a match to TRBD1. The V and J ends lost 0 bases and 0 bases, in that order; junction bases with no gene match: 8. The CDR3 has 17 amino acids. CDR1 SGHRS and CDR2 YFSETQ come from the germline V gene.

The chain joins TRBV29-1 to TRBJ2-1; D is possibly TRBD2 (5 bases). The CDR3 consists of 13 residues. V dropped 7 bases and J dropped 7 bases, with 17 bases sitting between them. Germline V CDR1 and CDR2: SQVTM, ANQGSEA. The CDR3 nucleotides read TGCAGCGCCTGGCCCCTTTCGGGGAATGAGCAGTTCTTC. This translates into CSAWPLSGNEQFF.

The chain is built from TRBV28 and TRBJ2-5; TRBD2 matches at 15 bases. The CDR3 extends over 18 amino acids. V shed 1 base, J shed 5 bases, and the junction held 8 bases outside the gene matches. Germline V lookup: CDR1 MDHEN, CDR2 SYDVKM. CDR3 sequence: CASSLFPGTSGRRETQYF. The DNA of the CDR3 is TGTGCCAGCAGTTTATTCCCTGGGACTAGCGGGAGGCGGGAGACCCAGTACTTC.

V usage is TRBV20-1 and J usage is TRBJ2-1; D is unclear. Germline assignment: CDR1 DFQATT and CDR2 SNEGSKA (reference sequence). Trimming removed 0 bases from V and 7 bases from J, with 4 bases in between. The CDR3 covers 11 residues. The CDR3 loop is CSARDLNEQFF. The CDR3 DNA reads as TGCAGTGCTAGAGATCTGAATGAGCAGTTCTTC.

The chain employs TRBV5-1 and TRBJ1-2; a weak D match, TRBD1 (6 bases). V lost 6 bases and J 0 bases, leaving 12 bases between the germline ends. Germline CDR1 and CDR2: SGHRS and YFSETQ. The CDR3 contains 14 residues. CDR3 sequence: CASKSQGPNYGYTF. The CDR3 DNA reads TGCGCCAGCAAATCTCAGGGGCCTAACTATGGCTACACCTTC.

This clone occurred a few times. V gene TRBV27 combines with J gene TRBJ2-3, with TRBD2 identical over 15 bases. After removal of 5 bases from V and 4 bases from J, the junction contained 4 bases not matched to a gene. The germline V gene encodes CDR1 MNHEY and CDR2 SMNVEV (reference sequence). The length of the CDR3 is 16 residues. The CDR3 nucleotides read TGTGCCAGCAGTAGGGGACTAGCGGGAGGAGCAGATACGCAGTATTTT. Residues: CASSRGLAGGADTQYF.

The rearrangement links TRBV24-1 to TRBJ2-7; D not resolved. This CDR3 has 13 amino acids. Germline-derived CDR1 and CDR2 are KGHDR and SFDVKD. The germline V and J ends were trimmed by 3 bases and 6 bases, with 11 bases remaining between them. The CDR3 sequence: CATSDPLTGEQYF. The CDR3 bases are TGTGCCACCAGTGATCCCTTGACGGGCGAGCAGTACTTC.

V is TRBV7-6 and J is TRBJ2-5; 7 positions match TRBD1. Germline values: CDR1 SGHVS, CDR2 FNYEAQ. The CDR3 extends over 15 amino acids. J was trimmed by 5 bases and V by 4 bases; bases with no gene match: 10. The CDR3 is CASSSPWGQWETQYF. CDR3 nucleotides: TGTGCCAGCAGCTCTCCCTGGGGACAGTGGGAGACCCAGTACTTC.

The V and J genes are TRBV4-3 and TRBJ2-1, with TRBD2 identical over 9 bases. The CDR3 spans 15 residues. With V trimmed by 6 bases and J by 5 bases, 8 bases remained unmatched. Germline V gives CDR1 LGHNA, CDR2 YSLEER. CDR3 nucleotide sequence: TGCGCCAGCAGTCCGACTAGCGGTTCTAACAATGAGCAGTTCTTC. Its translation is CASSPTSGSNNEQFF.

The chain has TRBV9 and TRBJ1-6; TRBD1 is a possible D gene (6 bases). Per the germline V gene, CDR1 is SGDLS and CDR2 is YYNGEE. V gave up 1 base and J gave up 4 bases, with 9 bases separating them. The CDR3 is 15 residues long. CDR3 loop: CASSVTTGYNSPLHF. Written as DNA, the CDR3 is TGTGCCAGCAGCGTAACGACAGGTTATAATTCACCCCTCCACTTT.